This T cell receptor beta chain was profiled in a study of beta chain features in type 1 diabetes. Findings and limits, study-wide: Type 1 diabetes patients had moderately but significantly shorter TCRB CDR3s in all four CD4+ subsets. The study notes PCR might favor shorter templates equally in patients and controls. Type 1 diabetes patients had fewer VDJ junction insertions and more deletions.

Expressed TCRB transcripts were sequenced after all isolated RNA was converted to cDNA. TCRdb's copy holds only in-frame clones and misses some; the assay was immunoSEQ multiplex PCR. The sample includes about 230,000 clones, around 15% seen only once; the top ten take approximately 0.086%. Remarks on this clone: Its target is unknown.

The CDR3 is made up of 14 amino acids. Germline CDR1 and CDR2: SGHRS and YFSETQ. V lost 4 bases, J lost 2 bases, and 10 bases lay in between. Sequenced material: naive CD4+ T cells from blood. The chain recombines TRBV5-1 with TRBJ2-1; tentatively, D is TRBD1 or TRBD2 (5 bases each). This TCR was sampled from a man in his thirties or forties with type 1 diabetes. The CDR3 nucleotides are TGCGCCAGCAGCCCAGAGGGGCCCTACAATGAGCAGTTCTTC. This encodes CASSPEGPYNEQFF.